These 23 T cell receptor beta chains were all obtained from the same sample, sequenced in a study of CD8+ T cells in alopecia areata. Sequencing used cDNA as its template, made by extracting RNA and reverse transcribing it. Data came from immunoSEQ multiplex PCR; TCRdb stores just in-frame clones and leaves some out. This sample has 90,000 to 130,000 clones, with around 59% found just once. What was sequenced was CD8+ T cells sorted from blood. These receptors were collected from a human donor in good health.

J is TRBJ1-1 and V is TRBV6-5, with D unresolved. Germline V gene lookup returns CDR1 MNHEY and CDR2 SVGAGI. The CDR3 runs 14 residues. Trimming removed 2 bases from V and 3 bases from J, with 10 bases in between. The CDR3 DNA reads TGTGCCAGCAGTTACCATCCGCGCTACACTGAAGCTTTCTTT. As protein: CASSYHPRYTEAFF.

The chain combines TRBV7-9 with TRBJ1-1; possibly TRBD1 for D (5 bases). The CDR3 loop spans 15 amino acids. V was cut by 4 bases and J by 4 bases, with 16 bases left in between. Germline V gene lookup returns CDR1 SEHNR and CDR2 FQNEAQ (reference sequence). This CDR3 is CASSYVLGQGTEAFF. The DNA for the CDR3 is TGTGCCAGCAGCTATGTCTTAGGGCAGGGCACTGAAGCTTTCTTT.

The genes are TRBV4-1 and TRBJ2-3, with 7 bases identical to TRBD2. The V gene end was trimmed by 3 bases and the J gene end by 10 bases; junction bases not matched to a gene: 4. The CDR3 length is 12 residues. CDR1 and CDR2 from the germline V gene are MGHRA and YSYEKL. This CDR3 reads CASSHESGAQYF. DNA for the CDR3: TGCGCCAGCAGCCACGAAAGCGGGGCGCAGTATTTT.

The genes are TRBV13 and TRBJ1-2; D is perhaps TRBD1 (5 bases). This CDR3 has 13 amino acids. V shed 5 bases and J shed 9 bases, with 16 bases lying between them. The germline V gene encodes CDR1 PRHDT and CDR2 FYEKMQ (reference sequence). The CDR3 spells CASSAQGQRSYTF. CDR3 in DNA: TGTGCCAGCAGCGCCCAGGGTCAAAGAAGCTACACCTTC.

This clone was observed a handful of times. DNA of the CDR3: TGTGCCAGCAGTTTGATACTAGCACCTGGGGAGACCCAGTACTTC. Protein product: CASSLILAPGETQYF. This chain uses TRBV27 with TRBJ2-5; D is perhaps TRBD2 (6 bases). Germline CDR1 MNHEY, CDR2 SMNVEV (reference sequence). With 3 bases removed from V and 5 bases from J, the gap between germline ends came to 16 bases. This CDR3 region has 15 residues.

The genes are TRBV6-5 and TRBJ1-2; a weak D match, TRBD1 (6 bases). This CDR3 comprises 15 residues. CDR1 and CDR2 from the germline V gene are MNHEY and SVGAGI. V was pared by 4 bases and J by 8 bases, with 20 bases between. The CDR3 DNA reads TGTGCCAGCAGTTTTCGGGGGCAGGGCCCCGGGGGCTACACCTTC. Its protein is CASSFRGQGPGGYTF.

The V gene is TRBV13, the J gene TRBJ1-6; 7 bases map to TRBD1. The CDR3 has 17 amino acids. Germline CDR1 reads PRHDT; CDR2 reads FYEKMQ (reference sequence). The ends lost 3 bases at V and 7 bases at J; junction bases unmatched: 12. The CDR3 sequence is CASSFVGQEGSNSPLHF. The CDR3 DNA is TGTGCCAGCAGCTTCGTCGGACAGGAAGGGTCGAATTCACCCCTCCACTTT.

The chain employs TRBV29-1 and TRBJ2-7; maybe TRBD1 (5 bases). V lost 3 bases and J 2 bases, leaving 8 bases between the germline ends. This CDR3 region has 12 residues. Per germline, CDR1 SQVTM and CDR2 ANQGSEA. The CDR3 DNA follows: TGCAGCGTTGATCAGGGCCCCTACGAGCAGTACTTC. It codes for CSVDQGPYEQYF.

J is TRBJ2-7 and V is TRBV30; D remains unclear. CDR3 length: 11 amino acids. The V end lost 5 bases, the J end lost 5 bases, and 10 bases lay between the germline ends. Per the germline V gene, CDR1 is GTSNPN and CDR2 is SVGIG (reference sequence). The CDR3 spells CAWGGVHEQYF. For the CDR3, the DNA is TGTGCCTGGGGCGGTGTACACGAGCAGTACTTC. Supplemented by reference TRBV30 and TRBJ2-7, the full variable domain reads SQTIHQWPATLVQPVGSPLSLECTVEGTSNPNLYWYRQAAGRGLQLLFYSVGIGQISSEVPQNLSASRPQDRQFILSSKKLLLSDSGFYLCAWGGVHEQYFGPGTRLTVT.

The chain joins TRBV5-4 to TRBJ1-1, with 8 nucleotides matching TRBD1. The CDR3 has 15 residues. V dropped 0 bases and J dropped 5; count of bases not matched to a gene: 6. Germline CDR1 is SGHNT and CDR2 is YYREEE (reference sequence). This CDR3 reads CASSLDRGTGTEAFF. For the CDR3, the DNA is TGTGCCAGCAGCTTGGACAGGGGGACGGGGACTGAAGCTTTCTTT.

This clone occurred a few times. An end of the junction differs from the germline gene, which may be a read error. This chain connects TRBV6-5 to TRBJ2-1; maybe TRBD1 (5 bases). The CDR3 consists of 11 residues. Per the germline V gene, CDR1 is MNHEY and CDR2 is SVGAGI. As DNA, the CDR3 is TGTGCCAGCAGCCCGCCCCCCAGGGAAATCTTC. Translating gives CASSPPPREIF.

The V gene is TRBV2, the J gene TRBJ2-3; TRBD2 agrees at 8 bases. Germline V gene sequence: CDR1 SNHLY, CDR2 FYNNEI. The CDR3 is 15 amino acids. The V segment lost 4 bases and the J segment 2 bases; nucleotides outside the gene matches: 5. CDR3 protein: CASSVIAGTTDTQYF. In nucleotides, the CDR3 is TGTGCCAGCAGTGTCATAGCGGGGACCACAGATACGCAGTATTTT.

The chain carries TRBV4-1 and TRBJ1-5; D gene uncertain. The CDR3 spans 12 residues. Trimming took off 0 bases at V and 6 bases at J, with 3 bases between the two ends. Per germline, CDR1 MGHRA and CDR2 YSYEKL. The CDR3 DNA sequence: TGCGCCAGCAGCCAAGACGGTCAGCCCCAGCATTTT. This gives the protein CASSQDGQPQHF.

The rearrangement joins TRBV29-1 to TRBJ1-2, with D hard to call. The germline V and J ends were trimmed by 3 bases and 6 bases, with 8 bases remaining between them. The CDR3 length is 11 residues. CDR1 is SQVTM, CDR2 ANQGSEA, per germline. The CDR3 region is CSVDRVDGYTF. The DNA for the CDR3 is TGCAGCGTTGACCGAGTTGATGGCTACACCTTC.

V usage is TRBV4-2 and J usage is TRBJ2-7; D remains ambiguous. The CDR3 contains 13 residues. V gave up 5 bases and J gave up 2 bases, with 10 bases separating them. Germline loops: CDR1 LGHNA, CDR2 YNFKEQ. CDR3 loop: CASSFEQTYEQYF. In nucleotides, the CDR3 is TGTGCCAGCAGCTTCGAGCAGACCTACGAGCAGTACTTC.

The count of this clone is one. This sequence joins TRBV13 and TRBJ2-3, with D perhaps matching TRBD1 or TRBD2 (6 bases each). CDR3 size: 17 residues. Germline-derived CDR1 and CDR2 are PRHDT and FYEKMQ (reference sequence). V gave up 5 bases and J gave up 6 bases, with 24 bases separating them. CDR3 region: CASSLIPQGGGFDTQYF. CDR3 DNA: TGTGCCAGCAGCCTCATTCCACAGGGAGGAGGATTTGATACGCAGTATTTT.

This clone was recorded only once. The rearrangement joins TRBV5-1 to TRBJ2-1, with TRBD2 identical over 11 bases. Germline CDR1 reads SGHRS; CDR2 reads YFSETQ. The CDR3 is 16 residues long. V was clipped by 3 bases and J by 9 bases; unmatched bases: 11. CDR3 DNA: TGCGCCAGCAGCTCGGATTGGACAGGGACTAGCGGTGAGCAGTTCTTC. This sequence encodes CASSSDWTGTSGEQFF.

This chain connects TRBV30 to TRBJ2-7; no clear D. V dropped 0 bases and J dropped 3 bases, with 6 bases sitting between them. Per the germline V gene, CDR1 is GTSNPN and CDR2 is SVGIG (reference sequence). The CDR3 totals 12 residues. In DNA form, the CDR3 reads TGTGCCTGGAGTGTAGGCAGCTACGAGCAGTACTTC. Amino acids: CAWSVGSYEQYF.

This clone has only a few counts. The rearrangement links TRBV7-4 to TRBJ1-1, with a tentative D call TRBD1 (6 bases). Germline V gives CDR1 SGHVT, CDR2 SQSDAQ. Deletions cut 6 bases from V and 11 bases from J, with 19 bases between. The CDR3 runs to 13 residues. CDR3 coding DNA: TGTGCCAGCAGTCCTAACAGGGAGGCTTGGGCTTTCTTT. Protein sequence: CASSPNREAWAFF.

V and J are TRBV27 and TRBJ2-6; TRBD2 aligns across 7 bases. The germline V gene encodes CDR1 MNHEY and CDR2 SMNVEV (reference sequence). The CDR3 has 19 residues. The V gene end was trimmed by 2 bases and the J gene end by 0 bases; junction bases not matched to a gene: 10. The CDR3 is CASSLGAGRDPSGANVLTF. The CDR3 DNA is TGTGCCAGCAGTTTAGGAGCAGGGAGGGACCCCTCTGGGGCCAACGTCCTGACTTTC.

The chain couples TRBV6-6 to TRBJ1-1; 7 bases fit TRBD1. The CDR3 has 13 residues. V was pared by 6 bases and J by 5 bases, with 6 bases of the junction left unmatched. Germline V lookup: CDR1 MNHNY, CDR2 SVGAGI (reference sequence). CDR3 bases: TGTGCCAGCAGCTTCCCAGGGGGGACTGAAGCTTTCTTT. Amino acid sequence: CASSFPGGTEAFF.

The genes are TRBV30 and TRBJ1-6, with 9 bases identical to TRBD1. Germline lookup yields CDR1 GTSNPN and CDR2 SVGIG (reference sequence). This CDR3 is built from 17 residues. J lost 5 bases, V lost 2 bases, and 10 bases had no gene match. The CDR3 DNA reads TGTGCCTGGAGTCCTCAACAGGGGGCTTTGGATAATTCACCCCTCCACTTT. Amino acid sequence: CAWSPQQGALDNSPLHF. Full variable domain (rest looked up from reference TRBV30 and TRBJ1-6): SQTIHQWPATLVQPVGSPLSLECTVEGTSNPNLYWYRQAAGRGLQLLFYSVGIGQISSEVPQNLSASRPQDRQFILSSKKLLLSDSGFYLCAWSPQQGALDNSPLHFGNGTRLTVT.

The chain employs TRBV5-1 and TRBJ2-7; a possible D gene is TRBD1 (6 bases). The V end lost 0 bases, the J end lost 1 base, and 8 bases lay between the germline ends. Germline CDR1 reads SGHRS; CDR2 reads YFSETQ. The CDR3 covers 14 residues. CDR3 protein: CASSLGRGSYEQYF. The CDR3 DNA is TGCGCCAGCAGCTTGGGCAGGGGATCCTACGAGCAGTACTTC.